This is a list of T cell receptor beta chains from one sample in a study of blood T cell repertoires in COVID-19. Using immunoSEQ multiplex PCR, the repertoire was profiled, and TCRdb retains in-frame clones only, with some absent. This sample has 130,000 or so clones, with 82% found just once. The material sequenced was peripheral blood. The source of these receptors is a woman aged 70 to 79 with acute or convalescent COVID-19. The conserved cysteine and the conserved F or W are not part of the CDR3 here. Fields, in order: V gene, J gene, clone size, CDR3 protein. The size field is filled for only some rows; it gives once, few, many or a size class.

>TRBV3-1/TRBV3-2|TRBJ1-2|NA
ASSDTPQYGYT
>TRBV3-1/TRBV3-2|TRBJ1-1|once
ASSQVGANTEAF
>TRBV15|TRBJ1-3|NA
ATSRTGAGNTIY
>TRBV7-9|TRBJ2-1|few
ASSPSSGGAMNEQF
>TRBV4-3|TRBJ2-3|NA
ASSPLAGVRTDTQY
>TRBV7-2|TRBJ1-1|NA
ASSLGNRRDTEAF
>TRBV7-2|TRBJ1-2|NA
ASSFRRGRDGYT
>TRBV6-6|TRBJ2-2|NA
ASSYDTQHGELF
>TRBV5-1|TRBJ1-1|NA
ASGPSTQGNTEAF
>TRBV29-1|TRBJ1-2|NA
SVEVAGAYGYT
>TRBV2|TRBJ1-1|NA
ASSEAPDRAQGAF
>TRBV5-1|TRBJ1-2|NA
ASSFQGSEGYT
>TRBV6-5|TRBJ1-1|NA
ASADSRVKAF
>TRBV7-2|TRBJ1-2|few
ASSLNRGGIRGYT
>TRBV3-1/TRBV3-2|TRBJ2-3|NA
ASSQDTSGGYPY
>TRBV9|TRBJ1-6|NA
ASSSQGNSPLH
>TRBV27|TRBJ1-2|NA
ASSPSGTTPYNYGYT
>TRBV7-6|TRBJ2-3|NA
ASSPIPVASTDTQY
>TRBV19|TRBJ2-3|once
ASTPGALAHTDTQY
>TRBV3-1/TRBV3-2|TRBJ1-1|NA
ASSSLAGNTEAF
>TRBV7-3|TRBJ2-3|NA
ASSPSGGEDTQY
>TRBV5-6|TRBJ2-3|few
ASRSQQGTDTQY
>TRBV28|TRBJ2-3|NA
ASTPPGTDTQY
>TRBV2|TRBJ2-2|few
ASETIAEGELF
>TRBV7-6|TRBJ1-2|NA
ASSPSDSLGYGYT
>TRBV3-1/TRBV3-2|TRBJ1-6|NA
ASSQATGSYNSPLH
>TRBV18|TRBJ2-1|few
ASSLIRGEQF
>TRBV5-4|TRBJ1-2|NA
ASSSLQGQYYGYT
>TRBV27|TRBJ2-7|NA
ASSLFASASYEQY
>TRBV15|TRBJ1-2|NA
ATSSGTGGYGYT
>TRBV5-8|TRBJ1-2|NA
ASSDYQGSGYT
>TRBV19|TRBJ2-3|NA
ASSRAGGPIADTQY
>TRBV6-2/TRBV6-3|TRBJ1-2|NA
ASSYYRDKVYGYT
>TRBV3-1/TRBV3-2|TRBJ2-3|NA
ASSLQGRTDTQY
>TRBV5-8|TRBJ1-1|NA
ASSLTPVTEAF
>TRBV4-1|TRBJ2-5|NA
ASSQNSQGETQY